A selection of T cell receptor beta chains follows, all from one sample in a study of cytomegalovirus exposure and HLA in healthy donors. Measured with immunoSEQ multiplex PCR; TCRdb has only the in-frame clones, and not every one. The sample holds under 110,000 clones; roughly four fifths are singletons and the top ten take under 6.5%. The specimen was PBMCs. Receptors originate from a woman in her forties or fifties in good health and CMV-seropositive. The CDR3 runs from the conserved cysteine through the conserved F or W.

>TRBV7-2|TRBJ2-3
CASSSGILPTDTQYF
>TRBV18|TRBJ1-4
CASSFQEQEKLFF
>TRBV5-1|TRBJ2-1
CASSLGPRGAQNEQFF
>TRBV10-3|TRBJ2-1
CAISGTETSGYPEQFF
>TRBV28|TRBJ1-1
CASSSDRERNTEAFF
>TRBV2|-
CASSAYHEQYF
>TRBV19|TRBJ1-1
CASRNYWTGDTEAFF
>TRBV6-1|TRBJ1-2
CASTPGGVSYGYTF
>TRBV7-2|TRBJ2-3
CASSLGTTSTDTQYF
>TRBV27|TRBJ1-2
CASSFERRGYGYTF
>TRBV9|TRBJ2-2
CASSARQNTGELFF
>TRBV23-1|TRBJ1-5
CASRKELVRNQPQHF
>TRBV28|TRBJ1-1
CASRRQGTRVNTEAFF
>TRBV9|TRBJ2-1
CASSKDSGSYNEQFF
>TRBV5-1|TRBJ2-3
CASSSQASTDTQYF
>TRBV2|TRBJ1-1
CASRRTTGENTEAFF
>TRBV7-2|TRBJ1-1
CASSLFQGVPSDTEAFF